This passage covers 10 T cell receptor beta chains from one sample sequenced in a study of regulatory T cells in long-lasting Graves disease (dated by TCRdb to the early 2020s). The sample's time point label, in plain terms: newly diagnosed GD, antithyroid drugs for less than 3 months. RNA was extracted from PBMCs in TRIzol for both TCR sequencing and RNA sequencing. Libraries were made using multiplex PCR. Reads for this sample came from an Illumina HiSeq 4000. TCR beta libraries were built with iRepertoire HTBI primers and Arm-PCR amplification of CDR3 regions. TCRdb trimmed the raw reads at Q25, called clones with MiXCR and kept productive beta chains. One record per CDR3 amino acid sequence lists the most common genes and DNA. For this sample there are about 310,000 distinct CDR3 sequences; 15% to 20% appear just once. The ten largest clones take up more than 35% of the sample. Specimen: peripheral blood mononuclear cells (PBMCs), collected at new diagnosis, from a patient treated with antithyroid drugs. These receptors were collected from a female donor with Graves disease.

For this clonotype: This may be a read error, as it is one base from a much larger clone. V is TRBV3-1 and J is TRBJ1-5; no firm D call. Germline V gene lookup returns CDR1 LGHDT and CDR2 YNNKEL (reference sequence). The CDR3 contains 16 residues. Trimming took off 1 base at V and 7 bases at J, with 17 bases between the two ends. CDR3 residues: CASSQGALSPIQPQHF. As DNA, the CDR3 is TGTGCCAGCAGCCAAGGGGCTCTTAGCCCCATACAGCCCCAGCATTTT.

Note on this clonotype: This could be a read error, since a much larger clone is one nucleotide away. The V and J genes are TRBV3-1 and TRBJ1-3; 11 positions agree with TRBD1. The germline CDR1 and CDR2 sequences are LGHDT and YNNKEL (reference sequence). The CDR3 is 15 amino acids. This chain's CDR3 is CVSIGQGASGNTIYF. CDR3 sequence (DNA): TGTGTCAGTATCGGACAGGGGGCCTCTGGAAACACCATATATTTT. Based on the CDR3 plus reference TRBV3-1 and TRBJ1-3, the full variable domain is DTAVSQTPKYLVTQMGNDKSIKCEQNLGHDTMYWYKQDSKKFLKIMFSYNNKELIINETVPNRFSPKSPDKAHLNLHINSLELGDSAVYFCVSIGQGASGNTIYFGEGSWLTVV.

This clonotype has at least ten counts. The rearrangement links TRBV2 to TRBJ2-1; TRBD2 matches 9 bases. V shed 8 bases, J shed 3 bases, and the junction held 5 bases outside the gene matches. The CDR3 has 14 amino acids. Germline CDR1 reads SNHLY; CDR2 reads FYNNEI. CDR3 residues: CASDSGSLYNEQFF. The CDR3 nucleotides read TGTGCCAGCGATAGCGGGAGTCTCTACAATGAGCAGTTCTTC.

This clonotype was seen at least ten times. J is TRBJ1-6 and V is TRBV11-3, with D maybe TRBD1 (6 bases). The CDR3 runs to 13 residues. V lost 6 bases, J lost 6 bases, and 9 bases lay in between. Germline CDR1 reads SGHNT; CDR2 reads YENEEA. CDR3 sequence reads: CASRRTANSPLHF. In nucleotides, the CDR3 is TGTGCCAGCAGACGGACAGCTAATTCACCCCTCCACTTT.

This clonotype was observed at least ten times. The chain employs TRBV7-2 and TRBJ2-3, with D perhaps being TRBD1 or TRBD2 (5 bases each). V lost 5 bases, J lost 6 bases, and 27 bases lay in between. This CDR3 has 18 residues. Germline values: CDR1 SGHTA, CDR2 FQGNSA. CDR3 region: CASSLNPYPGRKSDTQYF. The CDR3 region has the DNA TGTGCCAGCAGCCTAAACCCATACCCGGGACGAAAAAGCGATACGCAGTATTTT.

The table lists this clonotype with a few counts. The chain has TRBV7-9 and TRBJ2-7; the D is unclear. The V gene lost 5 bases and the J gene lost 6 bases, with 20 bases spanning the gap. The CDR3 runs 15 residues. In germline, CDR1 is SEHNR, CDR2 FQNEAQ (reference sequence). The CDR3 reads CASSPEAGFPREQYF. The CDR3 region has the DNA TGTGCCAGCAGCCCGGAAGCTGGCTTCCCCCGCGAGCAGTACTTC.

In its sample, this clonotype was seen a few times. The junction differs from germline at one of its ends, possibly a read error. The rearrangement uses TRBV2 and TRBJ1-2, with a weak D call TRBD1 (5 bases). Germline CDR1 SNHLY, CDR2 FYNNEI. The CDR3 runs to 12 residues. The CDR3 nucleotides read TGTGCCAGCAGTTGGGACCGCTATAGCTACACCTTC. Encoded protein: CASSWDRYSYTF.

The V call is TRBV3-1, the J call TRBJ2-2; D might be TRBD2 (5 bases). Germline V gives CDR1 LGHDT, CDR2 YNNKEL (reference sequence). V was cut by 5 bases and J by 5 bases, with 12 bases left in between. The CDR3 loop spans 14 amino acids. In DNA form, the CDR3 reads TGTGCCAGCAGCAAACCAAGCGGAACCGGGGAGCTGTTTTTT. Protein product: CASSKPSGTGELFF.

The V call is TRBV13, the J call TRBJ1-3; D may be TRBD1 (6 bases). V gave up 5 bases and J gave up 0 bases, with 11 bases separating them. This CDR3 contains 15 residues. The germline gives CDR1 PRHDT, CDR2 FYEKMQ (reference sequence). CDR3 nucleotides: TGTGCCAGCAGCCTACAGGGAGTCTCTGGAAACACCATATATTTT. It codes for CASSLQGVSGNTIYF.

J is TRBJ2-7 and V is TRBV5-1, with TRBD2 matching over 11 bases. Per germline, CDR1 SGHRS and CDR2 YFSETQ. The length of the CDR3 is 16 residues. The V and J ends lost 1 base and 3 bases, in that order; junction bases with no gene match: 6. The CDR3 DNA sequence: TGCGCCAGCAGCTTGTTTAGCGGGAGGGCCTACTACGAGCAGTACTTC. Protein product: CASSLFSGRAYYEQYF.